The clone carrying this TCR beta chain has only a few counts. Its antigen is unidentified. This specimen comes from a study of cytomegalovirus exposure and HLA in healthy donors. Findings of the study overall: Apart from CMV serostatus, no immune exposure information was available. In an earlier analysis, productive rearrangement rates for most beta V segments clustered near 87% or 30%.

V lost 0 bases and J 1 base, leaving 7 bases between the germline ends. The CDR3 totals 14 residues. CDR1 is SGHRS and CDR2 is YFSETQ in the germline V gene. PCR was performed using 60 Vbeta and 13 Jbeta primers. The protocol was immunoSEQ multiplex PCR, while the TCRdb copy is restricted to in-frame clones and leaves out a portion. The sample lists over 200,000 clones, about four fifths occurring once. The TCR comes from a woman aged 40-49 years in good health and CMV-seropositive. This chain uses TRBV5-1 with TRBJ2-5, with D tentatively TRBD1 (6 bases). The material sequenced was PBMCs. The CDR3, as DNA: TGCGCCAGCAGCTTGGGACAGGTCCAAGAGACCCAGTACTTC. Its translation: CASSLGQVQETQYF.